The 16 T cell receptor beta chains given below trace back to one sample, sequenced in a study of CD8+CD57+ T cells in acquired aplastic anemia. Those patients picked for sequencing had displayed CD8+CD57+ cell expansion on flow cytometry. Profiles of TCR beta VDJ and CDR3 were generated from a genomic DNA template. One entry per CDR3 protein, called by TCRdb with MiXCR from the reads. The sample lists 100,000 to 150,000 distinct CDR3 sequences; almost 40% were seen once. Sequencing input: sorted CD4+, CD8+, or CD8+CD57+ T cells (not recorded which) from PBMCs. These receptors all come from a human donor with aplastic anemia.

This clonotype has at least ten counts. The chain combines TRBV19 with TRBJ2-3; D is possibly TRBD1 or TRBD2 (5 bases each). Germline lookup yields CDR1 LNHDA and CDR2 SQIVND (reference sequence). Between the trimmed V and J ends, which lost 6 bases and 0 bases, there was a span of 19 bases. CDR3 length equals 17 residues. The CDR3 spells CASSRPRDRQSTDTQYF. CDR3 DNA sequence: TGTGCCAGTAGCCGACCAAGGGACCGGCAGAGCACAGATACGCAGTATTTT.

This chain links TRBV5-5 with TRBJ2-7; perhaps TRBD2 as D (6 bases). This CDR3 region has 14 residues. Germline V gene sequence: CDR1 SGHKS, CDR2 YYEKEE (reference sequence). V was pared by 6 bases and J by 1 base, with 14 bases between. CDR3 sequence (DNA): TGTGCCAGCATGGAGGGAGACGGATCCTACGAGCAGTACTTC. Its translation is CASMEGDGSYEQYF.

CDR3 sequence (DNA): TGTGCCACCAGCATCCTTGTTCCGGGACAGGGCAATTCACCCCTCCACTTT. Encoded protein: CATSILVPGQGNSPLHF. The genes are TRBV15 and TRBJ1-6; 9 nucleotides line up with TRBD1. The CDR3 loop spans 17 amino acids. Trimming took 4 bases from V and 7 from J; bases not matched to a gene: 11. Germline values: CDR1 LNHNV, CDR2 YYDKDF (reference sequence).

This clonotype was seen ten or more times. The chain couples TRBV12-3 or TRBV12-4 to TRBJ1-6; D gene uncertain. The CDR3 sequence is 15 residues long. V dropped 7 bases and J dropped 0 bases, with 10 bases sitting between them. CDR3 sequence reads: CASTLAGSYNSPLHF. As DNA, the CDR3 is TGTGCCAGCACCCTAGCGGGCTCCTATAATTCACCCCTCCACTTT.

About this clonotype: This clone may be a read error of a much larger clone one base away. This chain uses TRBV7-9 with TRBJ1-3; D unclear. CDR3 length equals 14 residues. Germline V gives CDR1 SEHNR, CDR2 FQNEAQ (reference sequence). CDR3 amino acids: CASSLPGFGNTICF. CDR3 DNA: TGTGCCAGCAGCCTTCCGGGGTTTGGAAACACCATATGTTTT.

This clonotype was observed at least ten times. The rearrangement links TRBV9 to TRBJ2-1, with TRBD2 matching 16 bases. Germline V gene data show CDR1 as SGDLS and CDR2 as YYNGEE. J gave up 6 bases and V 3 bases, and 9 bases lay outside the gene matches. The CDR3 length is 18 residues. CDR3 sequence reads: CASSAGTSGGDYGNEQFF. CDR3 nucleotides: TGTGCCAGCAGCGCCGGGACTAGCGGGGGGGATTACGGCAATGAGCAGTTCTTC.

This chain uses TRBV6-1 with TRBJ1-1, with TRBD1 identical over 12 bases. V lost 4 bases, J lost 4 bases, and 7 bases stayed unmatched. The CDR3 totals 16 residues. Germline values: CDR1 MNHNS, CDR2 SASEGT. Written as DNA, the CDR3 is TGTGCCAGCAGTGGGGACAGGGGGCGCGAGGGCACTGAAGCTTTCTTT. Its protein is CASSGDRGREGTEAFF.

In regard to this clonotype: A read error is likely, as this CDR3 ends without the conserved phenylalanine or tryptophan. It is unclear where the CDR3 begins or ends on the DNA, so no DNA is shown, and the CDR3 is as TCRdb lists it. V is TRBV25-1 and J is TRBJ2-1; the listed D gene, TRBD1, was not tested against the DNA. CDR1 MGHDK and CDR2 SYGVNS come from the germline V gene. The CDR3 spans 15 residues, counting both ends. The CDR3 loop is CASSDRGQGYTERFL.

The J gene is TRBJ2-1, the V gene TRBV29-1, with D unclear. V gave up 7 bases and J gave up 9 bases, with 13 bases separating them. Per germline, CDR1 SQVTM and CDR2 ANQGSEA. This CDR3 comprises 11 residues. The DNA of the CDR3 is TGCAGCGGTGTCTACGGATTTGAGCAGTTCTTC. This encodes CSGVYGFEQFF.

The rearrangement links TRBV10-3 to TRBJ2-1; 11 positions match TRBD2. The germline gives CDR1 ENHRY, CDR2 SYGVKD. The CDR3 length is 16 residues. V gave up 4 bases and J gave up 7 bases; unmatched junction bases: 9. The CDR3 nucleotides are TGTGCCATCAGTGGGTCCGGGACTAGCGGCCCTAATGAGCAGTTCTTC. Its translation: CAISGSGTSGPNEQFF.

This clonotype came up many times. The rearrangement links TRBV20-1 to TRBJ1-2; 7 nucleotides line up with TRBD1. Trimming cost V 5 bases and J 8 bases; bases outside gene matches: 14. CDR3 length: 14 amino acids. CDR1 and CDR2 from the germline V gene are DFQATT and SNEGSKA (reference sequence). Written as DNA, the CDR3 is TGCAGTGCTCCCATCGTACAGGGGTCGAGCGGCTACACCTTC. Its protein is CSAPIVQGSSGYTF.

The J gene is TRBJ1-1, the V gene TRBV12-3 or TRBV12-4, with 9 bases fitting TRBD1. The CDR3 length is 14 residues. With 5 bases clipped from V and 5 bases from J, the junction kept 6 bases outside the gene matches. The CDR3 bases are TGTGCCAGCAGTCCACAGGGGGCTAGGACTGAAGCTTTCTTT. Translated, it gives CASSPQGARTEAFF.

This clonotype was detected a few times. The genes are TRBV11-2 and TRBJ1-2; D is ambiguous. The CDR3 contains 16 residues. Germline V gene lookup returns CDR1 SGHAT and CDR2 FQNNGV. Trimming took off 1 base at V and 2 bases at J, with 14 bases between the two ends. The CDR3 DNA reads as TGTGCCAGCAGCTTAGTCAGCGGAGTGGGAAACTATGGCTACACCTTC. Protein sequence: CASSLVSGVGNYGYTF.

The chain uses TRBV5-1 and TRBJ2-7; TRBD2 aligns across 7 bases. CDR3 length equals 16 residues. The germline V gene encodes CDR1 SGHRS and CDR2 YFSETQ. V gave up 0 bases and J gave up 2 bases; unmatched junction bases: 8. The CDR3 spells CASSLAGRAGTYEQYF. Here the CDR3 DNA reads TGCGCCAGCAGCTTGGCGGGGAGGGCGGGAACCTACGAGCAGTACTTC.

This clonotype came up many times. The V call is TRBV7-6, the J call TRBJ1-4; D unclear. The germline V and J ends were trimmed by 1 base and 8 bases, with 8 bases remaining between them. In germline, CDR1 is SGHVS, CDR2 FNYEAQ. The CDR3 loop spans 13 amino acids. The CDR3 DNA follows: TGTGCCAGCAGCTTAGTTACCGGCGAAAAACTGTTTTTT. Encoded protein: CASSLVTGEKLFF.

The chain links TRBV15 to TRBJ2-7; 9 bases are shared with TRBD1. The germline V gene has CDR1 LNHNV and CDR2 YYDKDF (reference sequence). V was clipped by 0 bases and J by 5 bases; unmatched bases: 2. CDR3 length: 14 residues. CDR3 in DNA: TGTGCCACCAGCAGAGAGGACAGGGGAAACGAGCAGTACTTC. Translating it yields CATSREDRGNEQYF.